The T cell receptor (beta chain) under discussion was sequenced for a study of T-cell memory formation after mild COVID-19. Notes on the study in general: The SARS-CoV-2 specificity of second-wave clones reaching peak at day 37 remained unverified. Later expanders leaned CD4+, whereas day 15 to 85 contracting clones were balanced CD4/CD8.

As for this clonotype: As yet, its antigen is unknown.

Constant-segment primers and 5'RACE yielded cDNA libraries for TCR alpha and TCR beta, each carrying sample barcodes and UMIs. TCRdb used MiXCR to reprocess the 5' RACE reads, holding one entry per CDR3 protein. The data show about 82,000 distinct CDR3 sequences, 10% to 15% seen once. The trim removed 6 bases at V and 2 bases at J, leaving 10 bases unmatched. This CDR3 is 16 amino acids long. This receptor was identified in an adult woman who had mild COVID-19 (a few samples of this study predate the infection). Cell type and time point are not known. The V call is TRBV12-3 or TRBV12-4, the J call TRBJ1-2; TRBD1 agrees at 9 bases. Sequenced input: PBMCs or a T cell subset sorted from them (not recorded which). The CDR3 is CASSNPYRGLNYGYTF. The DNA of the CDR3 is TGTGCCAGCAGCAACCCATACAGGGGGCTGAACTATGGCTACACCTTC.